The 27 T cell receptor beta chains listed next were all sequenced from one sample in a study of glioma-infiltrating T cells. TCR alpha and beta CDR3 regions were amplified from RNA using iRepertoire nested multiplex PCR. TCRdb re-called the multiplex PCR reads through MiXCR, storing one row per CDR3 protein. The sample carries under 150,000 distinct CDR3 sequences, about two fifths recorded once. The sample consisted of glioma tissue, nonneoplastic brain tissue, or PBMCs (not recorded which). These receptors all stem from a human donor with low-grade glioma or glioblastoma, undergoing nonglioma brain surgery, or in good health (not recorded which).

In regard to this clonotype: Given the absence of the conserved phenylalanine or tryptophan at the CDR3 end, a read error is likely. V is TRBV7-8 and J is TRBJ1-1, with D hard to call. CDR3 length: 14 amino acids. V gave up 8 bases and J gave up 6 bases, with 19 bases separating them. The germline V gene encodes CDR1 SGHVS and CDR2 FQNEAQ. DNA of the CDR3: TGTGCCAGCGTAACTGGTTTGGTGCACTCTGAAGCTTTCCTT. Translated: CASVTGLVHSEAFL.

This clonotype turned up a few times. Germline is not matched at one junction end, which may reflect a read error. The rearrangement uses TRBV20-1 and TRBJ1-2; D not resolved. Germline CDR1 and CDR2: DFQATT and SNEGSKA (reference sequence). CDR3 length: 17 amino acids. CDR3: CSARDVSEISPNYGYTF. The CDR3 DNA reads TGCAGTGCCAGAGACGTTAGCGAGATTTCGCCTAACTATGGCTACACCTTC.

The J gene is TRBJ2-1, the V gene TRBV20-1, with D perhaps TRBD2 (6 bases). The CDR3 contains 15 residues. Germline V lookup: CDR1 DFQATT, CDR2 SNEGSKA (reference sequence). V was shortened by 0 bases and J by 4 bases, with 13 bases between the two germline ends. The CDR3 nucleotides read TGCAGTGCTAGAGAATGGGAGGCGGGGTACAATGAGCAGTTCTTC. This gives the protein CSAREWEAGYNEQFF.

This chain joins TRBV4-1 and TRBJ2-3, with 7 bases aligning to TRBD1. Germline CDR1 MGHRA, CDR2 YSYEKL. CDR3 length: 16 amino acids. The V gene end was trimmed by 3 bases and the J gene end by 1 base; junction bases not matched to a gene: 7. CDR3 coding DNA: TGCGCCAGCAGCCAGGGGAATACAGGGGGCACAGATACGCAGTATTTT. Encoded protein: CASSQGNTGGTDTQYF.

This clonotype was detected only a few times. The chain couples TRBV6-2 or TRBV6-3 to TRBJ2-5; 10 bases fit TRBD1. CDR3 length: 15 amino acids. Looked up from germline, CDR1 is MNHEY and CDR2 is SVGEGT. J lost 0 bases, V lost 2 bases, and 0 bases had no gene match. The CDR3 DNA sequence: TGTGCCAGCAGTTACGGGACAGGGGACCAAGAGACCCAGTACTTC. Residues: CASSYGTGDQETQYF.

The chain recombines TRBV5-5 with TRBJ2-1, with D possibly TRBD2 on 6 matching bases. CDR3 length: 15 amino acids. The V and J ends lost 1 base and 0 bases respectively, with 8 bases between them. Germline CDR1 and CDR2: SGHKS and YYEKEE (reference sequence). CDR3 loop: CASSLRGDSYNEQFF. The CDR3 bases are TGTGCCAGCAGCTTGCGCGGGGACTCCTACAATGAGCAGTTCTTC.

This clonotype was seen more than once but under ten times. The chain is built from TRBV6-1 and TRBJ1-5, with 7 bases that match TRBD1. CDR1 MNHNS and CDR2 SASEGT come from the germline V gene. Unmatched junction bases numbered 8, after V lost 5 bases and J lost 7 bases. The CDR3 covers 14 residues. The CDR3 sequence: CASSLGGAEQPQHF. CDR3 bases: TGTGCCAGCAGTTTAGGGGGCGCGGAGCAGCCCCAGCATTTT.

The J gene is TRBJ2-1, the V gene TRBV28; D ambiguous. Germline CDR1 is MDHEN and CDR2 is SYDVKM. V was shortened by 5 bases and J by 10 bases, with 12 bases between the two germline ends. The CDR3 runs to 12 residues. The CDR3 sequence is CASSPPDREQFF. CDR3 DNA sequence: TGTGCCAGCAGTCCACCGGACCGGGAGCAGTTCTTC. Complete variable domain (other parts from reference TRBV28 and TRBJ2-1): DVKVTQSSRYLVKRTGEKVFLECVQDMDHENMFWYRQDPGLGLRLIYFSYDVKMKEKGDIPEGYSVSREKKERFSLILESASTNQTSMYLCASSPPDREQFFGPGTRLTVL.

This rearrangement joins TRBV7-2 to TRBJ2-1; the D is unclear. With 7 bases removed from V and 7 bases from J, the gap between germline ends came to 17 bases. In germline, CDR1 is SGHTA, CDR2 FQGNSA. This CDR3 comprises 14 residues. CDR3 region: CASKPNSDGNEQFF. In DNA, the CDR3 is TGTGCCAGCAAACCCAACAGCGATGGGAATGAGCAGTTCTTC.

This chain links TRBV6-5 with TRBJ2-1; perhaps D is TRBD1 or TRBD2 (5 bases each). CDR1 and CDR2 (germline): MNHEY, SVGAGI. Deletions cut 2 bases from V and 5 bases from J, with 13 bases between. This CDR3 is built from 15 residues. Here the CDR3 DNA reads TGTGCCAGCAGTTACCCGGGACGGATCAACAATGAGCAGTTCTTC. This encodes CASSYPGRINNEQFF.

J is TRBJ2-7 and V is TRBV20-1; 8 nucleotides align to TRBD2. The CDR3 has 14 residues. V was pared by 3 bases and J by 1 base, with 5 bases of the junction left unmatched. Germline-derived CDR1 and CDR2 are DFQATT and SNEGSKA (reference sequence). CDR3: CSASGGLVSYEQYF. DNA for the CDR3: TGCAGTGCTAGCGGGGGACTAGTTTCCTACGAGCAGTACTTC.

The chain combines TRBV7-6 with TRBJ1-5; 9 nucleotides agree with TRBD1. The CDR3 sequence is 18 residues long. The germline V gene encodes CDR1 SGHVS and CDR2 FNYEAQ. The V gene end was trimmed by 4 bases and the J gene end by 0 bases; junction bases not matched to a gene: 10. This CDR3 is CASSSPDRGRYSNQPQHF. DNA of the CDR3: TGTGCCAGCAGCTCGCCGGACAGGGGAAGATATAGCAATCAGCCCCAGCATTTT.

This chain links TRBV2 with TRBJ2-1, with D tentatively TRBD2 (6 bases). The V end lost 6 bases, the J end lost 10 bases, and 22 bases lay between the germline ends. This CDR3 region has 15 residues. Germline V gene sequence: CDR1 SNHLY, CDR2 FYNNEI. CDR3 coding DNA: TGTGCCAGCAGGGTGACTATGACGGGAGTTCGGGAGCAGTTCTTC. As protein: CASRVTMTGVREQFF.

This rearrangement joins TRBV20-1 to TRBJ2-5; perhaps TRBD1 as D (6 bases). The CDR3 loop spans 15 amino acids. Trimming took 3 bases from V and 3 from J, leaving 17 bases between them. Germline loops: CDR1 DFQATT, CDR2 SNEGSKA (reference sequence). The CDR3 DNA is TGCAGTGCTAGTTCCCGACAGGAGTGGAAAGAGACCCAGTACTTC. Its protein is CSASSRQEWKETQYF.

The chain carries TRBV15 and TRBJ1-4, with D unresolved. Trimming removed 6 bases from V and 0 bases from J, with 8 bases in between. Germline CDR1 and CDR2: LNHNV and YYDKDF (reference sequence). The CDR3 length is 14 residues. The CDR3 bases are TGTGCCACCAGGCTCGCAGCAACTAATGAAAAACTGTTTTTT. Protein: CATRLAATNEKLFF. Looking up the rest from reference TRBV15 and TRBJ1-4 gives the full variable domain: DAMVIQNPRYQVTQFGKPVTLSCSQTLNHNVMYWYQQKSSQAPKLLFHYYDKDFNNEADTPDNFQSRRPNTSFCFLDIRSPGLGDTAMYLCATRLAATNEKLFFGSGTQLSVL.

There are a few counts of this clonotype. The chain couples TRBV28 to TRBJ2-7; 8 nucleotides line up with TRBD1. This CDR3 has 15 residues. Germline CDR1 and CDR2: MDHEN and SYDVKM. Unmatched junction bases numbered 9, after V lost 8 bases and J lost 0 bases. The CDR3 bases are TGTGCCAGCCAGAAGCGACAGGGGAGCTCCTACGAGCAGTACTTC. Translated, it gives CASQKRQGSSYEQYF.

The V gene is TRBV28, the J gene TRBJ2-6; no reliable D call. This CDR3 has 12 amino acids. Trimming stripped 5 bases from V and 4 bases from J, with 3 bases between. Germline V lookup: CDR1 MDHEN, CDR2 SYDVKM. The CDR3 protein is CASSGGANVLTF. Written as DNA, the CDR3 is TGTGCCAGCAGTGGAGGGGCCAACGTCCTGACTTTC.

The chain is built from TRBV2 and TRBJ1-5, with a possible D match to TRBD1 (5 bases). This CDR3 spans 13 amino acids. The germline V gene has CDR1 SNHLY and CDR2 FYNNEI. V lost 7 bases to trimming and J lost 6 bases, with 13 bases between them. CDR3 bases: TGTGCCAGCAATTTGCAGGGTGCTCAGCCCCAGCATTTT. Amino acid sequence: CASNLQGAQPQHF.

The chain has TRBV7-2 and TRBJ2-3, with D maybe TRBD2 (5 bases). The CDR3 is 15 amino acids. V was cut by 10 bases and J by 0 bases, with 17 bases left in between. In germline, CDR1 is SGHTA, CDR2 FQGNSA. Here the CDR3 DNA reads TGTGCCACCCACTCCGGGATAGCTAGCACAGATACGCAGTATTTT. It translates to CATHSGIASTDTQYF.

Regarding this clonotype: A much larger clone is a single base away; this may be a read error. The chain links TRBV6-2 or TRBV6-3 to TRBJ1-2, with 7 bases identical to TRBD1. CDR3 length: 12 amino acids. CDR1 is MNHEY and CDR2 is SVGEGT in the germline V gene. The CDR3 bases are TGTGCCATCAGTCCAGGGGGCTATGGCTACACCTTC. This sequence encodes CAISPGGYGYTF.

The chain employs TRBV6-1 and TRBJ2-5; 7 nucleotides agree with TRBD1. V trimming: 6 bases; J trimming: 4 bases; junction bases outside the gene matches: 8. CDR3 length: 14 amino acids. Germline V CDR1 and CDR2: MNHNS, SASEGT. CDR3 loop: CASRQRQGVETQYF. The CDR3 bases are TGTGCCAGCAGACAGAGACAGGGCGTAGAGACCCAGTACTTC.

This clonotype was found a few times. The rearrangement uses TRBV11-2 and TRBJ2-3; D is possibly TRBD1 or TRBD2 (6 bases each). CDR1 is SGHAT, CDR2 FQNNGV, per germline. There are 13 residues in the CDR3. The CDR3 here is CASERGDGDTQYF. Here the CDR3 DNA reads TGTGCTTCGGAGAGGGGGGATGGAGATACGCAGTATTTT.

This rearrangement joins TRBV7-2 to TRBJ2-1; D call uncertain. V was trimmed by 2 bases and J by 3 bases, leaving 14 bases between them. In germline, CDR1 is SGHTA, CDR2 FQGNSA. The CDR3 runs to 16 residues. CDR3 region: CASSLRLLRSYNEQFF. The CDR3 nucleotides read TGTGCCAGCAGCTTAAGACTCCTTCGGAGCTACAATGAGCAGTTCTTC.

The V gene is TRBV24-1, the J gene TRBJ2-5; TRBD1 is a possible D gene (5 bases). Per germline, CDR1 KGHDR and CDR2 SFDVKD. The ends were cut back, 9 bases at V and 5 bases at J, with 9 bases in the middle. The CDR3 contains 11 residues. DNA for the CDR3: TGTGCCACCGCCAAGGGGGAGACCCAGTACTTC. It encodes CATAKGETQYF.

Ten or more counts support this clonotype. CDR3 loop: CSASSGTGRDEQYF. Written as DNA, the CDR3 is TGCAGTGCTAGCTCCGGGACAGGGAGGGACGAGCAGTACTTC. The chain employs TRBV20-1 and TRBJ2-7; 9 bases match TRBD1. CDR1 and CDR2 (germline): DFQATT, SNEGSKA (reference sequence). The CDR3 runs 14 residues. V shed 3 bases, J shed 5 bases, and the junction held 8 bases outside the gene matches.

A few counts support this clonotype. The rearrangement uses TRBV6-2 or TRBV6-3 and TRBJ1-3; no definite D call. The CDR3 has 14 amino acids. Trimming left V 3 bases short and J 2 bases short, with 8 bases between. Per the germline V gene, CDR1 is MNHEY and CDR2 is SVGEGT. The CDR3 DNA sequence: TGTGCCAGCAGTTATACCGGACCTGGAAACACCATATATTTT. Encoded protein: CASSYTGPGNTIYF.

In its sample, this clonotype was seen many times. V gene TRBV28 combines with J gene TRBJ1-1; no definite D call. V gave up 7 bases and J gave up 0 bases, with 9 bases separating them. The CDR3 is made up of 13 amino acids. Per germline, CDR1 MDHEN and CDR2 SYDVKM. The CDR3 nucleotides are TGTGCCAGCAAGAGTGACATGAACACTGAAGCTTTCTTT. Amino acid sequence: CASKSDMNTEAFF.